The next 23 T cell receptor beta chains were all read from a single sample in a study of T cell repertoires in cytomegalovirus infection. Antigens of these TCRs are unknown. Each CDR3 protein gets one entry after TCRdb re-called the reads with MiXCR. The sample records approximately 120,000 distinct CDR3 sequences, around 28% being singletons. The source material was CD8+ T cells from cultured PBMCs, sampled from culture after CMV antigen stimulation. The receptors stem from a human donor in good health (CMV status not recorded). Some clones in this sample may be carry-over from other donors' samples.

J is TRBJ1-2 and V is TRBV20-1; no firm D call. Trimming took off 3 bases at V and 7 bases at J, with 15 bases between the two ends. The length of the CDR3 is 13 residues. CDR1 DFQATT and CDR2 SNEGSKA come from the germline V gene (reference sequence). The DNA of the CDR3 is TGCAGTGCTAGGGACGCTGGATCTATTGGCTACACCTTC. Translating it yields CSARDAGSIGYTF.

This clonotype was detected a few times. The rearrangement links TRBV20-1 to TRBJ2-3; 10 bases match TRBD2. V dropped 2 bases and J dropped 1; count of bases not matched to a gene: 6. CDR3 length: 16 amino acids. Germline V gene data show CDR1 as DFQATT and CDR2 as SNEGSKA (reference sequence). CDR3 DNA sequence: TGCAGTGCTAGAATGGTTAGCGGGGGGCGCACAGATACGCAGTATTTT. This codes for CSARMVSGGRTDTQYF.

This clonotype has ten or more counts. CDR3: CASSFRQGLNTEAFF. The DNA of the CDR3 is TGTGCCAGCAGCTTCCGACAGGGGCTTAACACTGAAGCTTTCTTT. The chain links TRBV7-8 to TRBJ1-1, with 8 bases fitting TRBD1. Per the germline V gene, CDR1 is SGHVS and CDR2 is FQNEAQ. The V gene end was trimmed by 3 bases and the J gene end by 2 bases; junction bases not matched to a gene: 5. The CDR3 consists of 15 residues.

In its sample, this clonotype was seen many times. The CDR3 spells CASSHGTDYSYNEQFF. In DNA form, the CDR3 reads TGTGCCAGCAGCCACGGGACCGATTACTCCTACAATGAGCAGTTCTTC. The J gene is TRBJ2-1, the V gene TRBV7-8; D is tentatively TRBD1 or TRBD2 (5 bases each). The CDR3 is made up of 16 amino acids. Looked up from germline, CDR1 is SGHVS and CDR2 is FQNEAQ. The ends were cut back, 5 bases at V and 0 bases at J, with 14 bases in the middle.

This clonotype was observed at least ten times. This sequence joins TRBV7-9 and TRBJ2-3, with D possibly being TRBD2 (6 bases). The CDR3 consists of 16 residues. Germline V gene sequence: CDR1 SEHNR, CDR2 FQNEAQ (reference sequence). V lost 7 bases, J lost 4 bases, and 21 bases lay in between. This chain's CDR3 is CASTQPEGWGADTQYF. In DNA form, the CDR3 reads TGTGCCAGCACCCAACCCGAGGGGTGGGGGGCAGATACGCAGTATTTT.

There are a few counts of this clonotype. The rearrangement joins TRBV7-6 to TRBJ2-7, with TRBD2 as a possible D gene (5 bases). Germline V gene lookup returns CDR1 SGHVS and CDR2 FNYEAQ. V was shortened by 7 bases and J by 5 bases, with 15 bases between the two germline ends. This CDR3 region has 13 residues. CDR3 loop: CASTFGVGDEQYF. The CDR3 nucleotides read TGTGCCAGCACCTTCGGAGTCGGGGACGAGCAGTACTTC.

Many counts were recorded for this clonotype. V and J are TRBV9 and TRBJ1-6; the match to TRBD1 covers 10 bases. The CDR3 is 16 residues long. V was pared by 4 bases and J by 10 bases, with 11 bases of the junction left unmatched. The V gene's germline CDR1 is SGDLS and CDR2 YYNGEE. The CDR3 sequence is CASSPPDRGVGSPLHF. CDR3 nucleotide sequence: TGTGCCAGCAGCCCTCCGGACAGGGGGGTTGGGTCACCCCTCCACTTT.

The V and J genes are TRBV11-2 and TRBJ2-7; 8 bases map to TRBD2. CDR1 is SGHAT and CDR2 is FQNNGV in the germline V gene. This CDR3 is 16 amino acids long. After removal of 0 bases from V and 3 bases from J, the junction contained 7 bases not matched to a gene. For the CDR3, the DNA is TGTGCCAGCAGCTTAGAGGTGCAGCGGGGGTTCTACGAGCAGTACTTC. Translated, it gives CASSLEVQRGFYEQYF.

This CDR3 is CASSSYLGNEQFF. CDR3 bases: TGTGCCAGCAGCTCTTACCTGGGGAATGAGCAGTTCTTC. The V and J genes are TRBV7-9 and TRBJ2-1; D gene uncertain. The CDR3 is 13 residues long. V gave up 4 bases and J gave up 7 bases, with 11 bases separating them. Germline lookup yields CDR1 SEHNR and CDR2 FQNEAQ (reference sequence).

This chain connects TRBV4-1 to TRBJ2-7; TRBD2 agrees at 9 bases. CDR3 length: 13 residues. CDR1 is MGHRA, CDR2 YSYEKL, per germline. V shed 1 base and J 5 bases; nucleotides not matched to a gene: 0. Written as DNA, the CDR3 is TGCGCCAGCAGCCAAGGCGGGGGGGACGAGCAGTACTTC. Translated, it gives CASSQGGGDEQYF.

V is TRBV7-9 and J is TRBJ1-5; D not resolved. The V gene's germline CDR1 is SEHNR and CDR2 FQNEAQ (reference sequence). There are 13 residues in the CDR3. Trimming took off 5 bases at V and 2 bases at J, with 7 bases between the two ends. This chain's CDR3 is CASSPPGNQPQHF. CDR3 DNA: TGTGCCAGCAGCCCCCCTGGCAATCAGCCCCAGCATTTT.

As to this clonotype: The CDR3 ends on some other residue instead of the conserved phenylalanine or tryptophan, so this is likely a read error. The chain combines TRBV7-6 with TRBJ1-1, with unresolved D. Germline CDR1 SGHVS, CDR2 FNYEAQ. This CDR3 has 14 residues. V was trimmed by 5 bases and J by 1 base, leaving 11 bases between them. The DNA for the CDR3 is TGTGCCAGCAGCGATCGGACGGGGAACACTGAAGCTTTCCTT. Its translation: CASSDRTGNTEAFL.

The J gene is TRBJ1-1, the V gene TRBV11-3; D is unclear. Germline V gene data show CDR1 as SGHNT and CDR2 as YENEEA. V was shortened by 3 bases and J by 2 bases, with 7 bases between the two germline ends. CDR3 size: 13 residues. The CDR3 protein is CASSFGENTEAFF. Here the CDR3 DNA reads TGTGCCAGCAGCTTCGGAGAAAACACTGAAGCTTTCTTT.

The chain has TRBV20-1 and TRBJ2-7, with TRBD1 as a possible D gene (5 bases). Germline CDR1 and CDR2: DFQATT and SNEGSKA (reference sequence). The V end was cut by 5 bases, the J end by 3 bases, with 14 bases between. There are 13 residues in the CDR3. CDR3: CSASTDGDYEQYF. The CDR3, as DNA: TGCAGTGCTTCGACAGACGGAGACTACGAGCAGTACTTC.

This sequence joins TRBV6-8 and TRBJ1-5; no clear D gene. CDR1 is MNHGY and CDR2 is SAAAGT in the germline V gene. The V and J ends lost 6 bases and 2 bases respectively, with 8 bases between them. The CDR3 totals 13 residues. This chain's CDR3 is CASREIGNQPQHF. In DNA form, the CDR3 reads TGTGCCAGCAGAGAGATTGGCAATCAGCCCCAGCATTTT.

This clonotype was seen once. Just one base apart from a much larger clone, this may be a read error. This chain joins TRBV4-1 and TRBJ2-7, with 10 bases fitting TRBD2. CDR3 length: 15 residues. Germline V gives CDR1 MGHRA, CDR2 YSYEKL. The CDR3 DNA follows: TGCGCCGGCAGCTTCTCTAGCGGGGGAAACTACGAGCAGTACTTC. The encoded protein is CAGSFSSGGNYEQYF.

The gene calls are TRBV4-1 and TRBJ2-7, with 10 bases fitting TRBD1. V shed 0 bases, J shed 3 bases, and the junction held 2 bases outside the gene matches. The CDR3 consists of 15 residues. Germline CDR1 reads MGHRA; CDR2 reads YSYEKL. CDR3 region: CASSQETGGFYEQYF. CDR3 DNA sequence: TGCGCCAGCAGCCAAGAGACAGGGGGCTTCTACGAGCAGTACTTC.

This clonotype has only a few counts. The V and J genes are TRBV7-9 and TRBJ2-7; 9 bases map to TRBD1. Germline CDR1 SEHNR, CDR2 FQNEAQ (reference sequence). V dropped 5 bases and J dropped 2; count of bases not matched to a gene: 4. The CDR3 has 14 amino acids. The CDR3 coding sequence is TGTGCCAGCAGCCACCGGGACAGGGCCTACGAGCAGTACTTC. Its translation: CASSHRDRAYEQYF. Full variable domain (rest looked up from reference TRBV7-9 and TRBJ2-7): DTGVSQNPRHKITKRGQNVTFRCDPISEHNRLYWYRQTLGQGPEFLTYFQNEAQLEKSRLLSDRFSAERPKGSFSTLEIQRTEQGDSAMYLCASSHRDRAYEQYFGPGTRLTVT.

This clonotype was counted between two and nine times. This chain joins TRBV7-6 and TRBJ2-7; D not certain. CDR1 and CDR2 (germline): SGHVS, FNYEAQ. This CDR3 region has 14 residues. The V end lost 1 base, the J end lost 1 base, and 8 bases lay between the germline ends. DNA of the CDR3: TGTGCCAGCAGCTTAGTCGCCGGATCCTACGAGCAGTACTTC. Translated: CASSLVAGSYEQYF. Complete variable domain (other parts from reference TRBV7-6 and TRBJ2-7): GAGVSQSPRYKVTKRGQDVALRCDPISGHVSLYWYRQALGQGPEFLTYFNYEAQQDKSGLPNDRFSAERPEGSISTLTIQRTEQRDSAMYRCASSLVAGSYEQYFGPGTRLTVT.

The genes are TRBV7-9 and TRBJ1-2; D remains unclear. CDR3 size: 12 residues. Germline lookup yields CDR1 SEHNR and CDR2 FQNEAQ (reference sequence). The V gene lost 5 bases and the J gene lost 8 bases, with 12 bases spanning the gap. For the CDR3, the DNA is TGTGCCAGCAGCCCGTCCCTTGGGGGCTACACCTTC. Translated: CASSPSLGGYTF.

This sequence joins TRBV6-2 or TRBV6-3 and TRBJ1-1, with a weak D call TRBD1 (6 bases). The CDR3 consists of 15 residues. Trimming stripped 6 bases from V and 0 bases from J, with 14 bases between. Germline-derived CDR1 and CDR2 are MNHEY and SVGEGT. CDR3 DNA: TGTGCCAGCAGCCCTACGGACAGCTTGAACACTGAAGCTTTCTTT. Amino acid sequence: CASSPTDSLNTEAFF.

The chain joins TRBV4-3 to TRBJ1-5; D is unresolved. Deletions cut 0 bases from V and 3 bases from J, with 6 bases between. CDR1 is LGHNA and CDR2 is YSLEER in the germline V gene. This CDR3 has 14 residues. The CDR3, as DNA: TGCGCCAGCAGCCAAGAAGCCCTCAATCAGCCCCAGCATTTT. This codes for CASSQEALNQPQHF.

In its sample, this clonotype was seen once. The genes are TRBV7-6 and TRBJ2-2; D perhaps matches TRBD1 (5 bases). Germline V gene data show CDR1 as SGHVS and CDR2 as FNYEAQ. The CDR3 contains 16 residues. V gave up 8 bases and J gave up 0 bases, with 16 bases separating them. CDR3 loop: CASGQGITSNTGELFF. The CDR3 DNA is TGTGCCAGCGGCCAGGGTATCACGTCGAACACCGGGGAGCTGTTTTTT.